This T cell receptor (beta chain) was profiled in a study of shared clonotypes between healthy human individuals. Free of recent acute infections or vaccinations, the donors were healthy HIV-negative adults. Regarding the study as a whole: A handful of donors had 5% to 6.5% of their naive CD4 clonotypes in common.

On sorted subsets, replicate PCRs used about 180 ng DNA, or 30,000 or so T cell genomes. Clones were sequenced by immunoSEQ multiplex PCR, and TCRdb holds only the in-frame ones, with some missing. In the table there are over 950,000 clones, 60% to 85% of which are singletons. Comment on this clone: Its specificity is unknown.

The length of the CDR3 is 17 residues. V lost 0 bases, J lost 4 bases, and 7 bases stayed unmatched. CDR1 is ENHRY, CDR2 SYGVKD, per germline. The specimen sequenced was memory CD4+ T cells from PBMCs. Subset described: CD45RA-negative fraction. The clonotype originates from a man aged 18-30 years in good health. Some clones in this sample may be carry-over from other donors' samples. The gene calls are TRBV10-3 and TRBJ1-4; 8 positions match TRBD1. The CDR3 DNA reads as TGTGCCATCAGTGAGTCAGGACAGGGAGGAAGTAATGAAAAACTGTTTTTT. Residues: CAISESGQGGSNEKLFF.